This is a list of T cell receptor beta chains from one sample in a study of multiple sclerosis patients with progressive multifocal leukoencephalopathy. Clones were read by immunoSEQ multiplex PCR, and TCRdb kept only the in-frame ones, dropping some. The table lists 25,000 to 35,000 clones, approximately 89% of them singletons. This specimen consisted of PBMCs, obtained from a patient treated with natalizumab. Receptor source: a human donor with multiple sclerosis. Each CDR3 is given with its conserved first and last residue. Each record gives: CDR3 DNA, CDR3 protein, V gene, clone size, J gene, D gene. A D gene is named only where the DNA matches it firmly. The listing skips clone size in some rows; elsewhere it reads once, few, many or a size class.

CDR3nt: TGTGCCAGCAGCGGGGAACTGCGTATCGCGAACACCGGGGAGCTGTTTTTT
CDR3aa: CASSGELRIANTGELFF
v_gene: TRBV14
abundance: -
j_gene: TRBJ2-2
d_gene: -

CDR3nt: TGTGCCAGCAGCCCGGGACAGGGGAACACTGAAGCTTTCTTT
CDR3aa: CASSPGQGNTEAFF
v_gene: TRBV11-3
abundance: -
j_gene: TRBJ1-1
d_gene: TRBD1

CDR3nt: TGCGCCAGCAGCTTGGAAGGAGAGAACACTGAAGCTTTCTTT
CDR3aa: CASSLEGENTEAFF
v_gene: TRBV5-1
abundance: -
j_gene: TRBJ1-1
d_gene: -

CDR3nt: TGTGCCAGCAGTACAGGACAGGTGAACACTGAAGCTTTCTTT
CDR3aa: CASSTGQVNTEAFF
v_gene: TRBV7-2
abundance: -
j_gene: TRBJ1-1
d_gene: TRBD1

CDR3nt: TGTGCCAGCAGCTCCGGAGGGGACCAATTCAAAACAGATACGCAGTATTTT
CDR3aa: CASSSGGDQFKTDTQYF
v_gene: TRBV7-6
abundance: -
j_gene: TRBJ2-3
d_gene: -

CDR3nt: TGTGCCAGCAGTTACTCTACGGGGGGCCACACCGGGGAGCTGTTTTTT
CDR3aa: CASSYSTGGHTGELFF
v_gene: TRBV6-6
abundance: -
j_gene: TRBJ2-2
d_gene: -

CDR3nt: TGTGCCAGCGTATACTCTGGGCTTAACTATGGCTACACCTTC
CDR3aa: CASVYSGLNYGYTF
v_gene: TRBV28
abundance: -
j_gene: TRBJ1-2
d_gene: -

CDR3nt: TGTGCCAGCAGCGTGACAGAGAGCTATGGCTACACCTTC
CDR3aa: CASSVTESYGYTF
v_gene: TRBV9
abundance: -
j_gene: TRBJ1-2
d_gene: -

CDR3nt: TGTGCCAGCTGGGTAGCGGTGAACACCGGGGAGCTGTTTTTT
CDR3aa: CASWVAVNTGELFF
v_gene: TRBV6-1
abundance: -
j_gene: TRBJ2-2
d_gene: -

CDR3nt: TGTGCCAGCTCACCAGTAGCCGACAACTACGAGCAGTACTTC
CDR3aa: CASSPVADNYEQYF
v_gene: TRBV18
abundance: -
j_gene: TRBJ2-7
d_gene: -

CDR3nt: TGTGCCAGCAGCTTAGCTGGACTAGCGGGAATTGAGCAGTTCTTC
CDR3aa: CASSLAGLAGIEQFF
v_gene: TRBV5-7
abundance: -
j_gene: TRBJ2-1
d_gene: TRBD2

CDR3nt: TGTGCCAGCTCACCATCAGGGGGCTATGGCTACACCTTC
CDR3aa: CASSPSGGYGYTF
v_gene: TRBV18
abundance: -
j_gene: TRBJ1-2
d_gene: TRBD1

CDR3nt: TGTGCCAGCACCAACGGGGCTGGCGAGCAGTACTTC
CDR3aa: CASTNGAGEQYF
v_gene: TRBV6-5
abundance: -
j_gene: TRBJ2-7
d_gene: -

CDR3nt: TGTGCCAGCTCACCACCTGGGACAGGTTACTCCTACGAGCAGTACTTC
CDR3aa: CASSPPGTGYSYEQYF
v_gene: TRBV18
abundance: -
j_gene: TRBJ2-7
d_gene: TRBD1

CDR3nt: TGTGCCAGCAGGGCCAGGGGAGGCGCCACTGAAGCTTTCTTT
CDR3aa: CASRARGGATEAFF
v_gene: TRBV7-6
abundance: -
j_gene: TRBJ1-1
d_gene: -

CDR3nt: TGTGCCAGCAGCGAAAGACCGGGAGGGGACCCTGAGCAGTTCTTC
CDR3aa: CASSERPGGDPEQFF
v_gene: TRBV11-2
abundance: -
j_gene: TRBJ2-1
d_gene: TRBD2

CDR3nt: TGTGCCAGTAGTACGGACTCGACTGGACATGAGCAGTTCTTC
CDR3aa: CASSTDSTGHEQFF
v_gene: TRBV19
abundance: -
j_gene: TRBJ2-1
d_gene: -

CDR3nt: TGCGCCAGCAGCCAACTTCCGGCAGGCAGGTATGGCTACACCTTC
CDR3aa: CASSQLPAGRYGYTF
v_gene: TRBV4-3
abundance: few
j_gene: TRBJ1-2
d_gene: -

CDR3nt: TGTGCCAGCAGCTTAGTTCTAGCGGGCCAGAATGAGCAGTTCTTC
CDR3aa: CASSLVLAGQNEQFF
v_gene: TRBV13
abundance: -
j_gene: TRBJ2-1
d_gene: TRBD2

CDR3nt: TGTGCCAGCAGCTTGCGGTCGGGGAGGAATGAAGCTTTCTTT
CDR3aa: CASSLRSGRNEAFF
v_gene: TRBV5-4
abundance: few
j_gene: TRBJ1-1
d_gene: -

CDR3nt: TGTGCCTGGAGTAGGGGGGATAGCGGGACTAGCGGGAGGGCGGTTAGCTACGAGCAGTACTTC
CDR3aa: CAWSRGDSGTSGRAVSYEQYF
v_gene: TRBV30
abundance: -
j_gene: TRBJ2-7
d_gene: TRBD2

CDR3nt: TGTGCCAGCAGATTGCCGGGACTAGCGGGAAACAATGAGCAGTTCTTC
CDR3aa: CASRLPGLAGNNEQFF
v_gene: TRBV9
abundance: -
j_gene: TRBJ2-1
d_gene: TRBD2

CDR3nt: TGTGCCAGCAGTGTCACAGGGAACACTGAAGCTTTCTTT
CDR3aa: CASSVTGNTEAFF
v_gene: TRBV6-1
abundance: -
j_gene: TRBJ1-1
d_gene: -

CDR3nt: TGTGCCAGCAGCCCACATGGGGGACGCAGCGGTGAGCAGTTCTTC
CDR3aa: CASSPHGGRSGEQFF
v_gene: TRBV28
abundance: -
j_gene: TRBJ2-1
d_gene: -

CDR3nt: TGCAGTGGGAACCTCCAACGGGGGGGGCACTACAATGAGCAGTTCTTC
CDR3aa: CSGNLQRGGHYNEQFF
v_gene: TRBV29-1
abundance: -
j_gene: TRBJ2-1
d_gene: TRBD2

CDR3nt: TGCGCCAGCAGCCAAGAGGCAGGCGGGCCCCTCTCCTACGAGCAGTACTTC
CDR3aa: CASSQEAGGPLSYEQYF
v_gene: TRBV4-3
abundance: -
j_gene: TRBJ2-7
d_gene: -

CDR3nt: TGTGCCAGAAGCCCCCCCCTCGGCCTACCGTACTTC
CDR3aa: CARSPPLGLPYF
v_gene: TRBV5-3
abundance: -
j_gene: TRBJ2-7
d_gene: -

CDR3nt: TGTGCCAGCAGCAAGAAGGGGGCCGGAAACTACGAGCAGTACTTC
CDR3aa: CASSKKGAGNYEQYF
v_gene: TRBV6-5
abundance: -
j_gene: TRBJ2-7
d_gene: TRBD1

CDR3nt: TGTGCCAGCAGCTTAGTATCGCTAGCGGGAGGCAGCTCCTACGAGCAGTACTTC
CDR3aa: CASSLVSLAGGSSYEQYF
v_gene: TRBV13
abundance: -
j_gene: TRBJ2-7
d_gene: TRBD2

CDR3nt: TGCGCCAGCAGCCAAATTTTGGTAATAAGCACAGATACGCAGTATTTT
CDR3aa: CASSQILVISTDTQYF
v_gene: TRBV4-1
abundance: -
j_gene: TRBJ2-3
d_gene: -

CDR3nt: TGTGCCAGCAGCTTGGAAGGGGGCATCTACAATGAGCAGTTCTTC
CDR3aa: CASSLEGGIYNEQFF
v_gene: TRBV5-6
abundance: -
j_gene: TRBJ2-1
d_gene: TRBD1

CDR3nt: TGTGCCAGCAGCTTTGGGACGTGGGATGAGCAGTTCTTC
CDR3aa: CASSFGTWDEQFF
v_gene: TRBV5-5
abundance: -
j_gene: TRBJ2-1
d_gene: -

CDR3nt: TGTGCCTGGACAGGGATGGCGGGTACGCAGTATTTT
CDR3aa: CAWTGMAGTQYF
v_gene: TRBV30
abundance: -
j_gene: TRBJ2-3
d_gene: -

CDR3nt: TGTGCCTGCACAGGGGGCTGGAGCAATCAGCCCCAGCATTTT
CDR3aa: CACTGGWSNQPQHF
v_gene: TRBV30
abundance: -
j_gene: TRBJ1-5
d_gene: TRBD1

CDR3nt: TGTGCCGCTAGCGGGGGAGCCCTCTCCTACGAGCAGTACTTC
CDR3aa: CAASGGALSYEQYF
v_gene: TRBV30
abundance: -
j_gene: TRBJ2-7
d_gene: TRBD2

CDR3nt: TGTGCCAGCAGCGGTATGGTTGCGTCTGGCTACACCTTC
CDR3aa: CASSGMVASGYTF
v_gene: TRBV5-6
abundance: -
j_gene: TRBJ1-2
d_gene: -

CDR3nt: TGTGCCAGCAGCGTAGGCCCGGGGGGACTATCCTACGAGCAGTACTTC
CDR3aa: CASSVGPGGLSYEQYF
v_gene: TRBV9
abundance: -
j_gene: TRBJ2-7
d_gene: TRBD2

CDR3nt: TGTGCCAGCAGTGATTACCGGGAGAGGGCAGATACGCAGTATTTT
CDR3aa: CASSDYRERADTQYF
v_gene: TRBV25-1
abundance: -
j_gene: TRBJ2-3
d_gene: -

CDR3nt: TGTGCCAGCAGCAATACAGGGGGCTACGAGCAGTACTTC
CDR3aa: CASSNTGGYEQYF
v_gene: TRBV7-2
abundance: -
j_gene: TRBJ2-7
d_gene: TRBD1

CDR3nt: TGTGCCAGCAGTCTCGACAGTTCCTATTCGGCTTTCTTT
CDR3aa: CASSLDSSYSAFF
v_gene: TRBV27
abundance: -
j_gene: TRBJ1-1
d_gene: -

CDR3nt: TGTGCCAGCAGACCGGGCCGAACTAACTATGGCTACACCTTC
CDR3aa: CASRPGRTNYGYTF
v_gene: TRBV28
abundance: -
j_gene: TRBJ1-2
d_gene: -

CDR3nt: TGTGCCAGCAGTTACTCGGTCGGACAGCTGAAAAACATTCAGTACTTC
CDR3aa: CASSYSVGQLKNIQYF
v_gene: TRBV6-5
abundance: -
j_gene: TRBJ2-4
d_gene: -

CDR3nt: TGCAGCGTTGAAGATGGGGGGGCAGATGGCTACACCTTC
CDR3aa: CSVEDGGADGYTF
v_gene: TRBV29-1
abundance: -
j_gene: TRBJ1-2
d_gene: -

CDR3nt: TGTGCCAGCAGTGAACAGGGCATCGCCGAAAAACTGTTTTTT
CDR3aa: CASSEQGIAEKLFF
v_gene: TRBV9
abundance: -
j_gene: TRBJ1-4
d_gene: -

CDR3nt: TGTGCCAGCAGCTTAGGGGACGTCGGTATAAACACCATATATTTT
CDR3aa: CASSLGDVGINTIYF
v_gene: TRBV7-6
abundance: -
j_gene: TRBJ1-3
d_gene: -

CDR3nt: TGTGCCAGCAGCCAAGTTTGGAGGCGGGCGAGCTCCTACGAGCAGTACTTC
CDR3aa: CASSQVWRRASSYEQYF
v_gene: TRBV4-2
abundance: few
j_gene: TRBJ2-7
d_gene: -

CDR3nt: TGTGCCAGCAGCCCCTTCGACAGGGGGCGCATCGAGCAGTACTTC
CDR3aa: CASSPFDRGRIEQYF
v_gene: TRBV6-5
abundance: -
j_gene: TRBJ2-7
d_gene: TRBD1

CDR3nt: TGCGCCAGCAGCCAAGGACAAGAGTACGAGCAGTACTTC
CDR3aa: CASSQGQEYEQYF
v_gene: TRBV4-3
abundance: -
j_gene: TRBJ2-7
d_gene: -

CDR3nt: TGTGCCAGCAGTCATCAGGGCGGTCAGCCCCAGCATTTT
CDR3aa: CASSHQGGQPQHF
v_gene: TRBV27
abundance: -
j_gene: TRBJ1-5
d_gene: -

CDR3nt: TGCGCCAGCAGCCCGTTCGGGCGGGAGGGGACCTACGAGCAGTACTTC
CDR3aa: CASSPFGREGTYEQYF
v_gene: TRBV5-1
abundance: few
j_gene: TRBJ2-7
d_gene: TRBD2

CDR3nt: TGCAGCGTCGAAGATCTAGTCAGAGGAGACACTGAAGCTTTCTTT
CDR3aa: CSVEDLVRGDTEAFF
v_gene: TRBV29-1
abundance: -
j_gene: TRBJ1-1
d_gene: -